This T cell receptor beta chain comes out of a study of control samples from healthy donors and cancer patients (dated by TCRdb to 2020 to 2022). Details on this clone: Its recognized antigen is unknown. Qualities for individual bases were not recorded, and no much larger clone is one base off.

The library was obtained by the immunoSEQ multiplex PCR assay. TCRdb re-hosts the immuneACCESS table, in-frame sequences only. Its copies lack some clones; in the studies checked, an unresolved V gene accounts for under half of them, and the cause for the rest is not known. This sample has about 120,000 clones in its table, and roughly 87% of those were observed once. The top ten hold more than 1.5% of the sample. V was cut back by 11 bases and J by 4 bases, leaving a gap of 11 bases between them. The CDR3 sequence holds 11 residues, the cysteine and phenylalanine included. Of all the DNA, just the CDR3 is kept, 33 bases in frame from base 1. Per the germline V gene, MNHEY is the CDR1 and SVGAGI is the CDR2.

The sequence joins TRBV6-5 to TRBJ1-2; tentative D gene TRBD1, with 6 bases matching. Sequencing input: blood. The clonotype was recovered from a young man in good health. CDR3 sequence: CAARQAYGYTF. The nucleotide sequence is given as TGTGCCGCCAGACAGGCCTATGGCTACACCTTC.